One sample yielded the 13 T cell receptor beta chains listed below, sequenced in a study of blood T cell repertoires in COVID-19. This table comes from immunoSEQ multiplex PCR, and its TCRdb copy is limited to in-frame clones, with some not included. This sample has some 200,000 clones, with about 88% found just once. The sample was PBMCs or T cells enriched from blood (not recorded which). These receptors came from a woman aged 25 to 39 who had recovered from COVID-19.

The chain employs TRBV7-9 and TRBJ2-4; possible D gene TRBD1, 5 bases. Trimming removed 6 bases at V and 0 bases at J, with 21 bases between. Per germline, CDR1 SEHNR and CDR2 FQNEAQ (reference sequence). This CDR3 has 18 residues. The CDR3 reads CASRPGTGPLLAKNIQYF. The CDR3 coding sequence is TGTGCCAGCAGACCTGGCACAGGCCCACTATTAGCCAAAAACATTCAGTACTTC.

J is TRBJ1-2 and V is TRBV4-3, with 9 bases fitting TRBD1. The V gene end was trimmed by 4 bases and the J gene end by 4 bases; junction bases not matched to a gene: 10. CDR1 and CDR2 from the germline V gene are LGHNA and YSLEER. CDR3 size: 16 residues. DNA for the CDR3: TGCGCCAGCAGCCTCTACCCCCCGGGACAGGGCTATGGCTACACCTTC. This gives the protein CASSLYPPGQGYGYTF.

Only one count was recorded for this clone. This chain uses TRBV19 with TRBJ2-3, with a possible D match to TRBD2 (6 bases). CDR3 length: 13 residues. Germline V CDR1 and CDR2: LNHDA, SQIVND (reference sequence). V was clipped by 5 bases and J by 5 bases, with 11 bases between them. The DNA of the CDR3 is TGTGCCAGTAGTTCGGGGGTTCTAGATACGCAGTATTTT. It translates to CASSSGVLDTQYF.

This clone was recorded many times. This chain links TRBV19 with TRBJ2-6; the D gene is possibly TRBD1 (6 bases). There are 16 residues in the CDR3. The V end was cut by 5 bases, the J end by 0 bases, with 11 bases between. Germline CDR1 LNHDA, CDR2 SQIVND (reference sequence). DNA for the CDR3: TGTGCCAGTAGTTCTAGGGGGTACTCTGGGGCCAACGTCCTGACTTTC. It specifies CASSSRGYSGANVLTF. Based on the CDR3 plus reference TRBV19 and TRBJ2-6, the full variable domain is DGGITQSPKYLFRKEGQNVTLSCEQNLNHDAMYWYRQDPGQGLRLIYYSQIVNDFQKGDIAEGYSVSREKKESFPLTVTSAQKNPTAFYLCASSSRGYSGANVLTFGAGSRLTVL.

The CDR3 sequence is CASSQAGMNTEAFF. CDR3 DNA: TGCGCCAGCAGCCAAGCAGGTATGAACACTGAAGCTTTCTTT. The genes are TRBV4-1 and TRBJ1-1; D remains ambiguous. V lost 1 base and J lost 0, with 6 bases in between. This CDR3 comprises 14 residues. Germline V gene sequence: CDR1 MGHRA, CDR2 YSYEKL.

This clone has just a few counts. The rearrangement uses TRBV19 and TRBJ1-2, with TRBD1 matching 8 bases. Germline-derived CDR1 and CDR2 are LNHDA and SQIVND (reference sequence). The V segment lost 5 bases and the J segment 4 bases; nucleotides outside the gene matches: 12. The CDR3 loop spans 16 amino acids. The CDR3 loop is CASSQIGQGDIYGYTF. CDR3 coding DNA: TGTGCCAGTAGTCAAATAGGACAGGGCGATATCTATGGCTACACCTTC.

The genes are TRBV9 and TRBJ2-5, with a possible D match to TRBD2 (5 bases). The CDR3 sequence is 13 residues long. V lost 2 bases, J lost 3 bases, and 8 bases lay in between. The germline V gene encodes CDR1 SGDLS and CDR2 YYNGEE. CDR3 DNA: TGTGCCAGCAGCGTGACTACGAAAGAGACCCAGTACTTC. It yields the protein CASSVTTKETQYF.

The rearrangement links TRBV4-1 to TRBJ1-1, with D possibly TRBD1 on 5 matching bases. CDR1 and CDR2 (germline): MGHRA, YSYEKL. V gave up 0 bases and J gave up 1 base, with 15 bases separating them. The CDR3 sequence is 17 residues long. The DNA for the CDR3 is TGCGCCAGCAGCCAAGATCAAAGACAGCGACAGAACACTGAAGCTTTCTTT. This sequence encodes CASSQDQRQRQNTEAFF.

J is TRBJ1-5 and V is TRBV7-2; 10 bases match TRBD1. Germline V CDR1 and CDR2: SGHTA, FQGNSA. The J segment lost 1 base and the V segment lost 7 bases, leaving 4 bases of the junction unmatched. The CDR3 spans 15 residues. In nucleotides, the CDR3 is TGTGCCAGCAACTGGGACAGGGGAAGCAATCAGCCCCAGCATTTT. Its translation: CASNWDRGSNQPQHF.

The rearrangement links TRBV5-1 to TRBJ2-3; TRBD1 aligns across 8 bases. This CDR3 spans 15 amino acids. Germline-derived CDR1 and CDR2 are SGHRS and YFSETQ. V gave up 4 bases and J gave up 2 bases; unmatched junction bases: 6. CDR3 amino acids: CASSRQGSYTDTQYF. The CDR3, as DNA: TGCGCCAGCAGCCGACAGGGGTCTTACACAGATACGCAGTATTTT.

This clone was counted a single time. CDR3 nucleotide sequence: TGCGCCAGCAGCTTGGACCCTAGTGCTGAAGCTTTCTTT. Protein: CASSLDPSAEAFF. The J gene is TRBJ1-1, the V gene TRBV5-1; D not resolved. V was shortened by 0 bases and J by 6 bases, with 9 bases between the two germline ends. CDR3 length equals 13 residues. In germline, CDR1 is SGHRS, CDR2 YFSETQ.

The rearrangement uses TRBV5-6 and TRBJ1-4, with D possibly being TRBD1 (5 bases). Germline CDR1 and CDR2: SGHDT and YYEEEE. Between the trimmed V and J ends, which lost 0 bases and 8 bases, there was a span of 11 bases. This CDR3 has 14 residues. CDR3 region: CASSLGSRGEKLFF. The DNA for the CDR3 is TGTGCCAGCAGCTTGGGCAGCCGGGGGGAAAAACTGTTTTTT. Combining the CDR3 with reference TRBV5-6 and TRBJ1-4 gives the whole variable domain DAGVTQSPTHLIKTRGQQVTLRCSPKSGHDTVSWYQQALGQGPQFIFQYYEEEERQRGNFPDRFSGHQFPNYSSELNVNALLLGDSALYLCASSLGSRGEKLFFGSGTQLSVL.

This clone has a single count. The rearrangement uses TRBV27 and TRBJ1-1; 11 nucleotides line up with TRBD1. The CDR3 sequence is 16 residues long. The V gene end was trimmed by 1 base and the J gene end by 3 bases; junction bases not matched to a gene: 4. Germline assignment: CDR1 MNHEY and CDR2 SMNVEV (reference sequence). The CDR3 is CASSLFRTGGDTEAFF. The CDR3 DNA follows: TGTGCCAGCAGTTTATTCAGGACAGGGGGCGACACTGAAGCTTTCTTT.